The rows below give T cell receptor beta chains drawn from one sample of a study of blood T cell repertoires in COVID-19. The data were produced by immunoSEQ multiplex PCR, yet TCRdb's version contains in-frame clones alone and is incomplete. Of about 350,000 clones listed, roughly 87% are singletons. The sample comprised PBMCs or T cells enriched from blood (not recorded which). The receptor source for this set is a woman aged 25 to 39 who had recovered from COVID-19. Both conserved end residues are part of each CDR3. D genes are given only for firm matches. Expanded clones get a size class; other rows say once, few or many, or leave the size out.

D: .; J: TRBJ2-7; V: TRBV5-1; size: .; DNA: TGCGCCAGCAGCTTGGGGGAGTCGAGCTCCTACGAGCAGTACTTC; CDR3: CASSLGESSSYEQYF
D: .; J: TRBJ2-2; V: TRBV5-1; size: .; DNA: TGCGCCAGCAGCTCGTCGAACACCGGGGAGCTGTTTTTT; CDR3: CASSSSNTGELFF
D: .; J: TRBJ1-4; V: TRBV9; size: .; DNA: TGTGCCAGCAGCGTAGCTGGAAGGACAGACAAACTGTTTTTT; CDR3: CASSVAGRTDKLFF
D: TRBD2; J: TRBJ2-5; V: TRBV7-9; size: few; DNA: TGTGCCAGCAGCCCCCGCGGGGGGCCCCAAGAGACCCAGTACTTC; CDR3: CASSPRGGPQETQYF
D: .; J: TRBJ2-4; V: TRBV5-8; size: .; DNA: TGTGCCAGCGGTACGGGAAACCAAGCCAAAAACATTCAGTACTTC; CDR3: CASGTGNQAKNIQYF
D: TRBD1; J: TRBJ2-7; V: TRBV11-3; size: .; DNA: TGTGCCAGCAGCTTAGGAGAGGGCAGGGGGCGATTAGAGCAGTACTTC; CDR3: CASSLGEGRGRLEQYF
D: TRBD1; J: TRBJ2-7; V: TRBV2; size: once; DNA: TGTGCCAGCAGTGAAGGACAGGGGAGTATCTACGAGCAGTACTTC; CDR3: CASSEGQGSIYEQYF
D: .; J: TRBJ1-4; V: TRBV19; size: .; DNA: TGTGCCAGTAGTATACGGGTCCTTAATGAAAAACTGTTTTTT; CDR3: CASSIRVLNEKLFF
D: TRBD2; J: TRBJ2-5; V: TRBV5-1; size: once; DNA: TGCGCCAGCAGCTATACGGGAGGGCGAGAGACCCAGTACTTC; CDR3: CASSYTGGRETQYF
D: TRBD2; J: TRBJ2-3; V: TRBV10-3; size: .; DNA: TGTGCCATCAGTGAGTCTTCCGGACTAGCGGTTCTGGGGACGCAGTATTTT; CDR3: CAISESSGLAVLGTQYF